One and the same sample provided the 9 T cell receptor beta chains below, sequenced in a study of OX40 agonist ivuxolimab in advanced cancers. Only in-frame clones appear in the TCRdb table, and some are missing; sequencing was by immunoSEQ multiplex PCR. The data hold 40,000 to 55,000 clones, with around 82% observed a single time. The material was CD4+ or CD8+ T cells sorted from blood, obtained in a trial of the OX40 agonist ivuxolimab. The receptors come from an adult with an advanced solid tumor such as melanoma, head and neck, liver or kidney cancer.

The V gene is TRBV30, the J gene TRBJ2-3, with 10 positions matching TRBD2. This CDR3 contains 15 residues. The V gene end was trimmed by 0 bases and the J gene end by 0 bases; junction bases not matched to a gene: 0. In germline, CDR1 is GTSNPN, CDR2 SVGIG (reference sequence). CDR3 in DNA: TGTGCCTGGAGTGTACTAGCGGGGAGCACAGATACGCAGTATTTT. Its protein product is CAWSVLAGSTDTQYF.

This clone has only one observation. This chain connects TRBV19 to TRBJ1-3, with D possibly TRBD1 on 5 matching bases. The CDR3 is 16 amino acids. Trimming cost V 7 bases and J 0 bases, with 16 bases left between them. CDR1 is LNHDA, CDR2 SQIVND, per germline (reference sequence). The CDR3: CASTTTGRFSGNTIYF. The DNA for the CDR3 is TGTGCCAGTACTACAACGGGACGGTTCTCTGGAAACACCATATATTTT.

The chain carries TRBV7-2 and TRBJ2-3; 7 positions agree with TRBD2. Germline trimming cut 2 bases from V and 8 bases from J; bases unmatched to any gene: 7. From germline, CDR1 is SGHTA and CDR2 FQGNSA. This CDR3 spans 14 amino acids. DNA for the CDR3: TGTGCCAGCAGCTTAATGATAAGCGGGGTTACGCAGTATTTT. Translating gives CASSLMISGVTQYF.

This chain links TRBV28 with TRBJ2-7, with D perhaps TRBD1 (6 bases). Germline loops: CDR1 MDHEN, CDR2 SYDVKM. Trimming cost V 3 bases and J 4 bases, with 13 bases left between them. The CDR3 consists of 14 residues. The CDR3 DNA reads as TGTGCCAGCAGTTTCAGGACAGTAACTTACGAGCAGTACTTC. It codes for CASSFRTVTYEQYF. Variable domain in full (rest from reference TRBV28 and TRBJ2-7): DVKVTQSSRYLVKRTGEKVFLECVQDMDHENMFWYRQDPGLGLRLIYFSYDVKMKEKGDIPEGYSVSREKKERFSLILESASTNQTSMYLCASSFRTVTYEQYFGPGTRLTVT.

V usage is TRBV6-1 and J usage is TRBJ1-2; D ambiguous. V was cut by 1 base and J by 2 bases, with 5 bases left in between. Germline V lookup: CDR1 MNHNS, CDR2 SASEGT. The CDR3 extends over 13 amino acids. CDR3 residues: CASSEVENYGYTF. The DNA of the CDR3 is TGTGCCAGCAGTGAAGTCGAGAACTATGGCTACACCTTC.

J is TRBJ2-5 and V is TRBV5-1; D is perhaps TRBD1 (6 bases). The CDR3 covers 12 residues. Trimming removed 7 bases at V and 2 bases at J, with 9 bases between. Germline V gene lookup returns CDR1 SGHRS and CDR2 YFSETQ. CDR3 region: CASGQGQETQYF. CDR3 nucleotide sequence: TGCGCCAGCGGGCAGGGGCAAGAGACCCAGTACTTC.

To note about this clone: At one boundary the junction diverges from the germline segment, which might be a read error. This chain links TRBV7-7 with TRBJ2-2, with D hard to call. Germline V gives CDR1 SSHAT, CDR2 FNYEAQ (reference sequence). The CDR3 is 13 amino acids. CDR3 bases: TGTGCTAGCAGCTTGTTAGGAACCGGGGAGCTGTTTTTT. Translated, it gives CASSLLGTGELFF. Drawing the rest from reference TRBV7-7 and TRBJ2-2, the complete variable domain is GAGVSQSPRYKVTKRGQDVTLRCDPISSHATLYWYQQALGQGPEFLTYFNYEAQPDKSGLPSDRFSAERPEGSISTLTIQRTEQRDSAMYRCASSLLGTGELFFGEGSRLTVL.

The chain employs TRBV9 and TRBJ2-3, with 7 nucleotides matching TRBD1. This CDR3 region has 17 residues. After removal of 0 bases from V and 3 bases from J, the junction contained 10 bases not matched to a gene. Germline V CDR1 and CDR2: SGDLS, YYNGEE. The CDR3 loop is CASSVGQGTRPTDTQYF. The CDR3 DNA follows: TGTGCCAGCAGCGTAGGACAGGGTACAAGACCGACAGATACGCAGTATTTT.

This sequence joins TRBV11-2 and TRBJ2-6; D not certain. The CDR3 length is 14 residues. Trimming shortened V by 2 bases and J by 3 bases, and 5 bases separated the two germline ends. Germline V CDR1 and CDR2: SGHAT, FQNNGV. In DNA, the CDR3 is TGTGCCAGCAGCTTATCTCATGGGGCCAACGTCCTGACTTTC. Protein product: CASSLSHGANVLTF.